The clone carrying this T cell receptor (beta chain) was counted a few times. Germline values: CDR1 SEHNR, CDR2 FQNEAQ (reference sequence). The length of the CDR3 is 15 residues. Trimming stripped 4 bases from V and 2 bases from J, with 15 bases between. The time point: newly diagnosed GD, antithyroid drugs for less than 3 months. Preparation of the TCR library used RNA extracted from PBMCs. The sample is drawn from a study of regulatory T cells in long-lasting Graves disease. CDR3-region Arm-PCR and iRepertoire HTBI primers produced the TCR beta libraries. TCRdb processed the multiplex PCR reads anew with MiXCR; each CDR3 protein has one entry. Among some 600,000 distinct CDR3 sequences listed, around 15% were seen once. These data also formed part of another study, on T cells in Graves' hyperthyroidism and ophthalmopathy.

Material: peripheral blood mononuclear cells (PBMCs), obtained at new diagnosis, from a patient treated with antithyroid drugs. J is TRBJ2-7 and V is TRBV7-9; possible D gene TRBD2, 5 bases. This TCR derives from a man between 18 and 35 years old with Graves disease. CDR3 residues: CASSSPGLGAYEQYF. The CDR3 bases are TGTGCCAGCAGCTCGCCAGGACTGGGAGCCTACGAGCAGTACTTC.